This T cell receptor (beta chain) originates from a study of T-cell reconstitution after alpha-beta-depleted transplantation in children. Points from the study as a whole: Surviving recipient T cells and intrathymic progenitors accounted for some patients' high TCRbeta diversity at day 60. Several hundred expanded graft clones reportedly supplied alpha-beta T cells about two months after transplant. Hyperexpanded clones declined; after one year, newly produced T cells mostly supplied diversity.

The CDR3 has 15 residues. The germline V gene has CDR1 LNHNV and CDR2 YYDKDF (reference sequence). A TCRbeta library incorporating unique molecular identifiers was prepared. TCRdb analysed the PCR reads with MiXCR anew, one entry per CDR3 protein. Among roughly 790,000 distinct CDR3 sequences, 16% were seen once, and the ten largest hold approximately 4.5%. Notes on this clonotype: What it binds is not known. At one boundary the junction diverges from the germline segment, which might be a read error.

The rearrangement links TRBV15 to TRBJ2-3, with TRBD2 matching over 8 bases. The clonotype was recovered from a male patient between 10 and 17 years old who had a stem cell transplant for acute lymphoblastic leukemia, so the T cells may come from the graft donor. Sample: PBMCs, mostly from graft donor cells, taken 360 days after TCRalphabeta/CD19-depleted stem cell transplant. The CDR3: CATSISGSVTDTQDF. Written as DNA, the CDR3 is TGTGCCACCAGCATCAGCGGGAGTGTCACAGATACGCAGGATTTT.